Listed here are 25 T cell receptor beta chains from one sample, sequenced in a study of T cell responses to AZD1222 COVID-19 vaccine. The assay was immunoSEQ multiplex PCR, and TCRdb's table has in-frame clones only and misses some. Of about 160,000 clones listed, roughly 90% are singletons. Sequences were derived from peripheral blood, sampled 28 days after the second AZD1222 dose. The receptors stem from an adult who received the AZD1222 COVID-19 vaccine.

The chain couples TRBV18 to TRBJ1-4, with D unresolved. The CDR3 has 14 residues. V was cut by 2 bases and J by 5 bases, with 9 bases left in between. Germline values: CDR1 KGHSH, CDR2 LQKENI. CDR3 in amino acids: CASSPDGENEKLFF. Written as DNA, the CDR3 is TGTGCCAGCTCACCAGACGGAGAGAATGAAAAACTGTTTTTT.

The CDR3, as DNA: TGTGCCAGCAGCTTAGACAGGGTTCAGCCCCAGCATTTT. It yields the protein CASSLDRVQPQHF. The chain links TRBV7-9 to TRBJ1-5; tentative D call: TRBD1 (6 bases). This CDR3 has 13 residues. Germline V lookup: CDR1 SEHNR, CDR2 FQNEAQ (reference sequence). The V and J ends lost 1 base and 6 bases respectively, with 7 bases between them. Full variable domain (outside the CDR3, taken from reference TRBV7-9 and TRBJ1-5): DTGVSQNPRHKITKRGQNVTFRCDPISEHNRLYWYRQTLGQGPEFLTYFQNEAQLEKSRLLSDRFSAERPKGSFSTLEIQRTEQGDSAMYLCASSLDRVQPQHFGDGTRLSIL.

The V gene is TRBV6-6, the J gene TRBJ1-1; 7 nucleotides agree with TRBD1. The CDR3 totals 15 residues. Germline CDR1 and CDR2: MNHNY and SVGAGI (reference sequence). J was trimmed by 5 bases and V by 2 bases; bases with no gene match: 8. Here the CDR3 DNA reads TGTGCCAGCAGTTACGGAGACAGGGATGAGACTGAAGCTTTCTTT. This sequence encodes CASSYGDRDETEAFF.

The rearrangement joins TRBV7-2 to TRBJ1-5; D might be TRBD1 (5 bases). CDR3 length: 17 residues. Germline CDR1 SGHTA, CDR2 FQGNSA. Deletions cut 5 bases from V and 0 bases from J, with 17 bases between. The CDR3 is CASSPGGGAYSNQPQHF. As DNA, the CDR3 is TGTGCCAGCAGCCCTGGGGGTGGCGCATATAGCAATCAGCCCCAGCATTTT.

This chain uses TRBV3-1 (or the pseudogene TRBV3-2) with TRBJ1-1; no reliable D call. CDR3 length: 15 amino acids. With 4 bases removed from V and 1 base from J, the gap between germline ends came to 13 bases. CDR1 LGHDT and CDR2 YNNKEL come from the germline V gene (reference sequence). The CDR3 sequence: CASSPSRAPNTEAFF. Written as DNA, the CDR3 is TGTGCCAGCAGCCCGTCCCGGGCCCCGAACACTGAAGCTTTCTTT.

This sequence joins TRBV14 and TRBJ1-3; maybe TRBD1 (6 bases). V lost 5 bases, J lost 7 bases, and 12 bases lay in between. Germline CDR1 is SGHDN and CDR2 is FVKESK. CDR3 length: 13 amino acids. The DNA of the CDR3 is TGTGCCAGCAGCGGACAGAGGCTGAACACCATATATTTT. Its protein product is CASSGQRLNTIYF.

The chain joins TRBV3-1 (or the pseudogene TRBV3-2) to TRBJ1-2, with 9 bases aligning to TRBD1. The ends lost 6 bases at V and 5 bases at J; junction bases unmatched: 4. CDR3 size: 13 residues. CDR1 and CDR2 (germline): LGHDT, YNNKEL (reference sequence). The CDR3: CASRPGQGYGYTF. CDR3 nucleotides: TGTGCCAGCAGACCGGGACAGGGTTATGGCTACACCTTC.

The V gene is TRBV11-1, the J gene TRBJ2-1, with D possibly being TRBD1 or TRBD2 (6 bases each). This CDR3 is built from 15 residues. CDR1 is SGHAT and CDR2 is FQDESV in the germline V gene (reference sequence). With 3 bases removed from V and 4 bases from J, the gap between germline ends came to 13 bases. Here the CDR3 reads CASSLSQGRYNEQFF. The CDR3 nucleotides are TGTGCCAGCAGCTTGAGTCAGGGGAGGTACAATGAGCAGTTCTTC.

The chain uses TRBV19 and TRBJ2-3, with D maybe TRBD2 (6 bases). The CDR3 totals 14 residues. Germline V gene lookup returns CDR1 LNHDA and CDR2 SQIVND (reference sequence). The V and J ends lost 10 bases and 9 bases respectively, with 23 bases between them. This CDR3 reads CATAGTPGGTTQYF. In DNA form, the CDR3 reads TGTGCCACCGCCGGGACCCCCGGGGGAACGACGCAGTATTTT.

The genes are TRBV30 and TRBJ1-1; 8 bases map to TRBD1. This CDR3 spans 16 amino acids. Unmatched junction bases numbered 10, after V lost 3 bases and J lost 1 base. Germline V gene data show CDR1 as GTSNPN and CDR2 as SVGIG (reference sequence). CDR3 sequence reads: CAWRGGTGQRNTEAFF. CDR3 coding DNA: TGTGCCTGGAGGGGAGGGACAGGCCAGAGGAACACTGAAGCTTTCTTT.

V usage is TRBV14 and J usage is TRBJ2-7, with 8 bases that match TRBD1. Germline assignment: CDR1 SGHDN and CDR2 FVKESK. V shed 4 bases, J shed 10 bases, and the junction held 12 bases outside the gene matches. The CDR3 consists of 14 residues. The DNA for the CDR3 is TGTGCCAGCAGCCGCATGGGACAGGTCGGAGACCAGTACTTC. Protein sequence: CASSRMGQVGDQYF.

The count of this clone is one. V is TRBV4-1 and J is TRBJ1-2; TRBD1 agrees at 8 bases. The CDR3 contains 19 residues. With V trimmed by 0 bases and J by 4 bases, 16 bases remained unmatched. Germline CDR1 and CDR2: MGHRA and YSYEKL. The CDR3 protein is CASSQETPLHRGGLYGYTF. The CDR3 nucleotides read TGCGCCAGCAGCCAAGAAACCCCCCTTCACAGGGGGGGACTCTATGGCTACACCTTC.

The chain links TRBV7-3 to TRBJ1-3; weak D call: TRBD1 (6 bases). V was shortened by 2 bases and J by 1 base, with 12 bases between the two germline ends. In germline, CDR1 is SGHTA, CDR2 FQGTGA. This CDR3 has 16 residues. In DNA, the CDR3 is TGTGCCAGCAGCTTAGTGGGGGGGCCATCTGGAAACACCATATATTTT. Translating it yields CASSLVGGPSGNTIYF.

CDR3 sequence: CASREFGQVNTEAFF. The CDR3 nucleotides are TGTGCCAGCAGAGAATTCGGACAGGTGAACACTGAAGCTTTCTTT. The chain uses TRBV28 and TRBJ1-1; 7 nucleotides agree with TRBD1. The V and J ends lost 6 bases and 0 bases, in that order; junction bases with no gene match: 7. The germline V gene encodes CDR1 MDHEN and CDR2 SYDVKM. This CDR3 is built from 15 residues.

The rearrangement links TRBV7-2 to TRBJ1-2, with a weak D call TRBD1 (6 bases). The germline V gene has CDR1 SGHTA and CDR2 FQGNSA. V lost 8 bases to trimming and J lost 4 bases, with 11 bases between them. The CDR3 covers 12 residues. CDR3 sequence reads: CASGARGYGYTF. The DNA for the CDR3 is TGTGCCAGCGGCGCCAGGGGCTATGGCTACACCTTC.

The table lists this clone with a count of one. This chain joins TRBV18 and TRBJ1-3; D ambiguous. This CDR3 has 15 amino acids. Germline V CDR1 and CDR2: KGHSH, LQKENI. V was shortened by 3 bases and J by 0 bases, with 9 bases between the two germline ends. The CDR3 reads CASSPGVPSGNTIYF. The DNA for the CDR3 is TGTGCCAGCTCACCTGGGGTGCCCTCTGGAAACACCATATATTTT.

For the CDR3, the DNA is TGTGCCAGCAGCCAGGGACGACAGGGACCTAACTATGGCTACACCTTC. Translation: CASSQGRQGPNYGYTF. The V call is TRBV7-9, the J call TRBJ1-2; TRBD1 agrees at 7 bases. The germline V gene has CDR1 SEHNR and CDR2 FQNEAQ (reference sequence). J lost 0 bases, V lost 5 bases, and 9 bases had no gene match. CDR3 length: 16 residues. The complete variable domain, with remaining parts taken from reference TRBV7-9 and TRBJ1-2, reads DTGVSQNPRHKITKRGQNVTFRCDPISEHNRLYWYRQTLGQGPEFLTYFQNEAQLEKSRLLSDRFSAERPKGSFSTLEIQRTEQGDSAMYLCASSQGRQGPNYGYTFGSGTRLTVV.

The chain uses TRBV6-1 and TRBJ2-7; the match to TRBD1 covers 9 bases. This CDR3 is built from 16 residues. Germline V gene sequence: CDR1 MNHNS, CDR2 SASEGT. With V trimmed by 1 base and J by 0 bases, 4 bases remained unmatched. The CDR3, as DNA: TGTGCCAGCAGTGAAGGGGACAGGGACTACTCCTACGAGCAGTACTTC. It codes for CASSEGDRDYSYEQYF.

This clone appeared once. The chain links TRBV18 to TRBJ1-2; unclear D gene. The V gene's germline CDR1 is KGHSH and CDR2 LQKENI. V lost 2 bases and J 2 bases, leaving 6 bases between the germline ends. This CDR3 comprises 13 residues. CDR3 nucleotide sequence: TGTGCCAGCTCACCAGGTGACAACTATGGCTACACCTTC. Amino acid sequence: CASSPGDNYGYTF.

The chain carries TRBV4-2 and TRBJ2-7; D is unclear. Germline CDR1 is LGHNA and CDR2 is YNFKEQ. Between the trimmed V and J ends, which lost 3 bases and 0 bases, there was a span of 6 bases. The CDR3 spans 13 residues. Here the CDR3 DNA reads TGTGCCAGCAGCCACGGGTTCTCCTACGAGCAGTACTTC. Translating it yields CASSHGFSYEQYF.

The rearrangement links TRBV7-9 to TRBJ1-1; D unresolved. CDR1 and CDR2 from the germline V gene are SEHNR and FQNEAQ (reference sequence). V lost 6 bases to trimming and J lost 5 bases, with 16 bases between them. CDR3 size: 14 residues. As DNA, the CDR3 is TGTGCCAGCAGTCCATATCAATCGGGGACTGAAGCTTTCTTT. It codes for CASSPYQSGTEAFF.

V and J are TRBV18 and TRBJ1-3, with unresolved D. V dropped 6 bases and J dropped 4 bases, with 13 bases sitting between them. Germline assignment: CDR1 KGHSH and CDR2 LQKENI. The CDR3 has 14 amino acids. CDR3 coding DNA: TGTGCCAGCTCCCAGGCCGGTGAGGGAAACACCATATATTTT. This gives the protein CASSQAGEGNTIYF.

CDR3 in DNA: TGTGCCAGCAGTTACTTGAAGACAGGTCAGTTGAACACTGAAGCTTTCTTT. Residues: CASSYLKTGQLNTEAFF. This chain joins TRBV6-2 or TRBV6-3 and TRBJ1-1, with D perhaps matching TRBD1 (6 bases). CDR1 and CDR2 (germline): MNHEY, SVGEGT. V lost 1 base and J 0 bases, leaving 15 bases between the germline ends. CDR3 size: 17 residues.

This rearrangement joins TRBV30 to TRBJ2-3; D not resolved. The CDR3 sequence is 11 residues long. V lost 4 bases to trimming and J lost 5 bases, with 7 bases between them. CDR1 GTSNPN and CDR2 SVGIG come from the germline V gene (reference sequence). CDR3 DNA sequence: TGTGCCTGGACTTCAGGAGATACGCAGTATTTT. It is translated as CAWTSGDTQYF.

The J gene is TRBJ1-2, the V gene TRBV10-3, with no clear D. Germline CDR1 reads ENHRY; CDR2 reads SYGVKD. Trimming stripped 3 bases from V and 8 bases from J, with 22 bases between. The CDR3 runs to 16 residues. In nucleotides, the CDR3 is TGTGCCATCAGTGATGTCCCTGAAAGGCAGGCGGCGGGCTACACCTTC. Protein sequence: CAISDVPERQAAGYTF.